The present T cell receptor beta chain was sequenced within a study of PD-L1 blockade in urothelial cancer. Time point of the sample: pretreatment peripheral blood. TCRdb's table, derived via immunoSEQ multiplex PCR, lists solely in-frame clones and lacks some. The data contain approximately 50,000 clones, about 86% of them singletons. V lost 2 bases and J lost 15, with 18 bases in between. Per germline, CDR1 SGHKS and CDR2 YYEKEE (reference sequence). The CDR3 spans 13 residues. This clone was seen only once. V gene TRBV5-5 combines with J gene TRBJ2-1; D not resolved. The TCR comes from a man between 65 and 85 years old with urothelial cancer. The input for sequencing was PBMCs, taken around atezolizumab (anti-PD-L1) treatment. The CDR3 is CASSLKSNTGGFF. CDR3 nucleotides: TGTGCCAGCAGCTTAAAATCAAATACCGGCGGGTTCTTC.